Sequencing of this TCR beta chain was carried out in a study of blood T cell repertoires in COVID-19. Study at large: COVID-19 samples, acute and convalescent, were from the United States, Italy and Spain. Nucleic acid was either cDNA or gDNA, and it came from T cells, B-cell-depleted T cells, or PBMCs.

Authors' processing steps: Reference gene primer amplification gave nucleated cell count estimates. Repertoires were generated with immunoSEQ multiplex PCR, while TCRdb's copy carries only in-frame clones and drops some. Clone size and V and J calls were adopted from that table, with D and trimming inferred from the DNA. Of approximately 350,000 clones listed, approximately 86% were seen once; the top ten hold 7.1%. This CDR3 comprises 16 residues. The V gene's germline CDR1 is SGHTS and CDR2 YDEGEE. Trimming cost V 2 bases and J 2 bases; bases outside gene matches: 6. Seattle cases were enrolled at active infection and followed longitudinally.

This TCR was recovered from a woman aged 55-69 years with COVID-19, enrolled during active disease. This rearrangement joins TRBV5-8 to TRBJ2-5; 10 nucleotides align to TRBD2. The sequenced sample consisted of peripheral blood. CDR3 sequence reads: CASSLERGGIQETQYF. The CDR3, as DNA: TGTGCCAGCAGCTTAGAGCGGGGGGGGATTCAAGAGACCCAGTACTTC.